These 24 T cell receptor beta chains came from one sample sequenced in a study of blood T cell repertoires in COVID-19. TCRdb's copy holds only in-frame clones and misses some; the assay was immunoSEQ multiplex PCR. This table has 170,000 or so clones, approximately 86% appearing once. Sequenced sample: peripheral blood. These TCRs come from a man aged 50-59 years with active or convalescent COVID-19.

This clone was observed a handful of times. The rearrangement uses TRBV12-5 and TRBJ2-7; D possibly corresponds to TRBD1 (6 bases). The CDR3 spans 16 residues. V gave up 5 bases and J gave up 2 bases, with 19 bases separating them. Germline loops: CDR1 LGHNT, CDR2 FRNRAP. The CDR3 DNA sequence: TGTGCTAGTGGTCCGCCTTGGGGGACAATTCCCTACGAGCAGTACTTC. It specifies CASGPPWGTIPYEQYF.

The chain uses TRBV29-1 and TRBJ2-3; a possible D gene is TRBD2 (6 bases). V was pared by 8 bases and J by 2 bases, with 20 bases between. The germline CDR1 and CDR2 sequences are SQVTM and ANQGSEA. The CDR3 runs 15 residues. CDR3 region: CSTRGLEGPTDTQYF. In nucleotides, the CDR3 is TGCAGCACCCGAGGTCTGGAGGGCCCCACAGATACGCAGTATTTT.

This chain joins TRBV6-6 and TRBJ1-2; a possible D gene is TRBD1 (5 bases). Germline CDR1 reads MNHNY; CDR2 reads SVGAGI (reference sequence). CDR3 size: 15 residues. Trimming took off 2 bases at V and 3 bases at J, with 13 bases between the two ends. The CDR3 is CASSYKEEGYYGYTF. The DNA for the CDR3 is TGTGCCAGCAGTTACAAGGAGGAGGGGTACTATGGCTACACCTTC.

This chain's CDR3 is CASSLVLAGGDYEQYF. CDR3 sequence (DNA): TGTGCCAGCAGCTTAGTCCTAGCGGGAGGGGACTACGAGCAGTACTTC. The chain recombines TRBV7-9 with TRBJ2-7; 12 bases match TRBD2. The CDR3 has 16 residues. The junction had 4 bases not matched to a gene; V was cut back by 1 base and J by 3 bases. Germline V lookup: CDR1 SEHNR, CDR2 FQNEAQ (reference sequence). The full variable domain, its missing parts supplied by reference TRBV7-9 and TRBJ2-7, is DTGVSQNPRHKITKRGQNVTFRCDPISEHNRLYWYRQTLGQGPEFLTYFQNEAQLEKSRLLSDRFSAERPKGSFSTLEIQRTEQGDSAMYLCASSLVLAGGDYEQYFGPGTRLTVT.

This clone was detected only once. The chain carries TRBV28 and TRBJ2-7, with D tentatively TRBD2 (6 bases). V gave up 5 bases and J gave up 1 base, with 15 bases separating them. CDR3 length equals 15 residues. From germline, CDR1 is MDHEN and CDR2 SYDVKM. The chain's CDR3 is CASSGGGTLSYEQYF. For the CDR3, the DNA is TGTGCCAGCAGTGGTGGGGGGACCCTGTCCTACGAGCAGTACTTC.

This sequence joins TRBV29-1 and TRBJ2-3, with 9 bases aligning to TRBD2. Trimming cost V 7 bases and J 6 bases; bases outside gene matches: 8. Germline assignment: CDR1 SQVTM and CDR2 ANQGSEA. This CDR3 has 13 amino acids. In DNA form, the CDR3 reads TGCAGCGGCTTAGCGGGAGTTCGGGATACGCAGTATTTT. Translation gives CSGLAGVRDTQYF.

The chain carries TRBV7-2 and TRBJ1-5; possible D gene TRBD1, 5 bases. The CDR3 runs to 16 residues. V lost 0 bases, J lost 6 bases, and 15 bases lay in between. The germline V gene encodes CDR1 SGHTA and CDR2 FQGNSA. DNA of the CDR3: TGTGCCAGCAGCTTAGCCTCGGCAGGGCGCGCTCAGCCCCAGCATTTT. It yields the protein CASSLASAGRAQPQHF.

V is TRBV24-1 and J is TRBJ2-3, with TRBD2 identical over 7 bases. Germline V gene sequence: CDR1 KGHDR, CDR2 SFDVKD. This CDR3 has 15 residues. V gave up 4 bases and J gave up 3 bases; unmatched junction bases: 6. The CDR3 is CATSDRGEWTDTQYF. CDR3 nucleotides: TGTGCCACCAGTGACCGGGGGGAGTGGACAGATACGCAGTATTTT.

The chain has TRBV4-3 and TRBJ2-4, with 8 bases that match TRBD1. Germline V gene lookup returns CDR1 LGHNA and CDR2 YSLEER. The ends lost 0 bases at V and 5 bases at J; junction bases unmatched: 12. The CDR3 is made up of 18 amino acids. CDR3 nucleotide sequence: TGCGCCAGCAGCCAAGATCGGCAGGGGGCGCCCAGGGAAAACATTCAGTACTTC. Translated: CASSQDRQGAPRENIQYF.

V and J are TRBV11-2 and TRBJ2-1; 8 bases line up with TRBD2. Germline CDR1 reads SGHAT; CDR2 reads FQNNGV. The V and J ends lost 0 bases and 9 bases, in that order; junction bases with no gene match: 7. The CDR3 covers 15 residues. The CDR3 region has the DNA TGTGCCAGCAGCTTAGAGGTCGGGAGGGCGATTGAGCAGTTCTTC. Its translation: CASSLEVGRAIEQFF.

The CDR3 spells CASSAAIAGGPYEQYF. In DNA form, the CDR3 reads TGTGCCAGCAGCGCCGCGATAGCGGGGGGGCCCTACGAGCAGTACTTC. The J gene is TRBJ2-7, the V gene TRBV9, with 11 bases identical to TRBD2. Looked up from germline, CDR1 is SGDLS and CDR2 is YYNGEE. This CDR3 region has 16 residues. Losses at the gene ends were 3 bases for V and 2 bases for J; bases not matched to a gene: 7.

This clone was observed once. The chain recombines TRBV27 with TRBJ2-7; perhaps TRBD1 as D (5 bases). The germline CDR1 and CDR2 sequences are MNHEY and SMNVEV (reference sequence). The CDR3 runs 13 residues. With 3 bases removed from V and 2 bases from J, the gap between germline ends came to 8 bases. The DNA of the CDR3 is TGTGCCAGCAGTTTTGGGGCAACCTACGAGCAGTACTTC. Translation gives CASSFGATYEQYF.

The V call is TRBV18, the J call TRBJ2-2, with D maybe TRBD1 (5 bases). The CDR3 loop spans 16 amino acids. V was shortened by 2 bases and J by 1 base, with 11 bases between the two germline ends. Germline V gene sequence: CDR1 KGHSH, CDR2 LQKENI. CDR3 nucleotide sequence: TGTGCCAGCTCACCATATCGCCAGGGGAACACCGGGGAGCTGTTTTTT. This translates into CASSPYRQGNTGELFF.

V gene TRBV4-3 combines with J gene TRBJ2-3; the match to TRBD2 covers 10 bases. This CDR3 is 17 amino acids long. Per the germline V gene, CDR1 is LGHNA and CDR2 is YSLEER. V lost 0 bases and J lost 8; bases outside the gene matches: 11. CDR3 amino acids: CASSQDGTLAGAGTQYF. The CDR3 DNA follows: TGCGCCAGCAGCCAAGATGGGACCCTAGCGGGAGCCGGTACGCAGTATTTT.

The chain uses TRBV7-8 and TRBJ2-7, with D unresolved. Germline CDR1 SGHVS, CDR2 FQNEAQ. The CDR3 is 15 residues long. V dropped 5 bases and J dropped 0 bases, with 14 bases sitting between them. The CDR3 protein is CASSPGVASSYEQYF. CDR3 nucleotide sequence: TGTGCCAGCAGCCCCGGAGTCGCGAGCTCCTACGAGCAGTACTTC.

The chain couples TRBV5-1 to TRBJ2-1; D is perhaps TRBD2 (6 bases). This CDR3 has 13 residues. Germline assignment: CDR1 SGHRS and CDR2 YFSETQ. Trimming removed 0 bases at V and 15 bases at J, with 16 bases between. The CDR3 loop reads CASSLDRAGSRFF. The CDR3 nucleotides read TGCGCCAGCAGCTTGGACAGAGCGGGTTCTCGGTTCTTC.

The table lists this clone with a count of one. This chain joins TRBV12-5 and TRBJ2-5, with TRBD2 matching 15 bases. The germline CDR1 and CDR2 sequences are LGHNT and FRNRAP. J was trimmed by 3 bases and V by 5 bases; bases with no gene match: 7. CDR3 length equals 17 residues. The CDR3 DNA is TGTGCTAGTGGTCCCGGACTAGCGGGGGGGCCCGAAGAGACCCAGTACTTC. Amino acid sequence: CASGPGLAGGPEETQYF.

V and J are TRBV20-1 and TRBJ2-1; a possible D gene is TRBD2 (5 bases). This CDR3 has 13 amino acids. Looked up from germline, CDR1 is DFQATT and CDR2 is SNEGSKA (reference sequence). Trimming took off 3 bases at V and 7 bases at J, with 13 bases between the two ends. The CDR3 nucleotides are TGCAGTGCTAGTCGTCCAACGGGGAATGAGCAGTTCTTC. Amino acid sequence: CSASRPTGNEQFF.

The gene calls are TRBV7-8 and TRBJ2-5; weak D call: TRBD1 (5 bases). Looked up from germline, CDR1 is SGHVS and CDR2 is FQNEAQ. The CDR3 has 14 amino acids. V dropped 4 bases and J dropped 4 bases, with 13 bases sitting between them. CDR3 in DNA: TGTGCCAGCAGCTCAGGGCCGATTGGAGAGACCCAGTACTTC. Residues: CASSSGPIGETQYF.

V gene TRBV7-6 combines with J gene TRBJ1-1; 9 bases map to TRBD1. There are 14 residues in the CDR3. Trimming took 1 base from V and 6 from J; bases not matched to a gene: 3. CDR1 is SGHVS and CDR2 is FNYEAQ in the germline V gene. The CDR3 loop reads CASSLGGQGSEAFF. The CDR3 DNA follows: TGTGCCAGCAGCTTAGGGGGACAGGGTTCTGAAGCTTTCTTT.

The V call is TRBV5-4, the J call TRBJ1-6, with D possibly TRBD1 on 5 matching bases. CDR1 is SGHNT and CDR2 is YYREEE in the germline V gene (reference sequence). Trimming pared 5 bases from V and 7 bases from J, leaving 10 bases between. CDR3 length: 13 amino acids. CDR3 region: CASRQNRNSPLHF. CDR3 DNA sequence: TGTGCCAGCAGGCAAAACAGGAATTCACCCCTCCACTTT.

The V gene is TRBV6-6, the J gene TRBJ1-5; 8 bases are a match to TRBD1. This CDR3 contains 16 residues. Looked up from germline, CDR1 is MNHNY and CDR2 is SVGAGI (reference sequence). The V and J ends lost 6 bases and 2 bases, in that order; junction bases with no gene match: 9. As DNA, the CDR3 is TGTGCCAGCAGACCCCTCCAGGGGGCTGGCAATCAGCCCCAGCATTTT. It encodes CASRPLQGAGNQPQHF.

The CDR3 region is CASSLIRGSGTGELFF. For the CDR3, the DNA is TGCGCCAGCAGCTTGATCCGGGGGAGTGGAACCGGGGAGCTGTTTTTT. The J gene is TRBJ2-2, the V gene TRBV5-1; weak D call: TRBD2 (6 bases). The CDR3 is made up of 16 amino acids. The V and J ends lost 1 base and 5 bases respectively, with 15 bases between them. Germline CDR1 is SGHRS and CDR2 is YFSETQ.

The V call is TRBV6-2 or TRBV6-3, the J call TRBJ2-2; 8 positions agree with TRBD2. This CDR3 spans 15 amino acids. Germline V gene lookup returns CDR1 MNHEY and CDR2 SVGEGT. V gave up 0 bases and J gave up 6 bases; unmatched junction bases: 3. CDR3 in amino acids: CASSYSLADAGELFF. CDR3 coding DNA: TGTGCCAGCAGTTACTCACTAGCGGATGCCGGGGAGCTGTTTTTT.